This paragraph covers one T cell receptor beta chain sequence. TCRdb called the 5' RACE reads again in MiXCR, with one record for every CDR3 protein. Here the sample spans 600,000 to 700,000 distinct CDR3 sequences, over 20% being singletons. This entry comes from a study of identical twins. Germline-derived CDR1 and CDR2 are SGHRS and YFSETQ. The CDR3 extends over 16 amino acids. The V and J ends lost 3 bases and 10 bases respectively, with 23 bases between them. The sample was also reused in another study, on T cells expressing NK-cell markers.

The specimen sequenced was PBMCs. The TCR originated in a woman between 18 and 29 years old in good health. V and J are TRBV5-1 and TRBJ2-1; possibly TRBD2 for D (6 bases). The CDR3 is CASSSSRGGRWEEQFF. The CDR3 DNA reads TGCGCCAGCAGCTCTTCAAGGGGAGGCCGCTGGGAGGAGCAGTTCTTC.